This TCR beta chain was sequenced in a study of beta chain features in type 1 diabetes. The CDR3 is 14 residues long. Study-wide results and limits: Type 1 diabetes patients had VDJ junctions that carried fewer insertions and more deletions. The naive, central memory and Treg TCRB repertoires of patients appeared to be more similar to one another than those of healthy donors.

The isolated RNA, all of it, was reverse transcribed, so expressed TCRB transcripts were what got sequenced. TCRdb's table, derived via immunoSEQ multiplex PCR, lists solely in-frame clones and lacks some. The data hold a few hundred thousand clones, with approximately 15% observed a single time. In regard to this clone: Antigen: not known.

Using CD45RO/CCR7/CD25/CD127/CD95/CD27, CD4+ naive, central memory, regulatory and stem cell-like memory cells were sorted. The chain employs TRBV21-1 and TRBJ2-4. TRBV21-1 is listed as a pseudogene. This clonotype was sampled from a young man in good health. Sample: central memory CD4+ T cells from blood. The CDR3 reads CASSKVCGENIQYF. CDR3 sequence (DNA): TGTGCCAGCAGCAAAGTGTGTGGGGAAAACATTCAGTACTTC.